This T cell receptor (beta chain) was identified in a study of Graves' ophthalmopathy and Graves' hyperthyroidism. The study, taken as a whole, reports: Among expanded thyroid clonotypes above 0.001 frequency, most also occurred in blood.

Amplified material comprised TCR beta CDR3 regions derived from RNA transcripts. Second-round multiplex PCR followed a first-round RT-PCR using HTBI primers. A single record per CDR3 protein comes from TCRdb applying MiXCR to the multiplex PCR reads. The table shows some 380,000 distinct CDR3 sequences, with approximately 15% occurring only once. Regarding this clonotype: Antigen specificity is unknown.

Physicians reached a diagnosis by relying on clinical symptoms, serum thyroxine, TRAb, thyroid ultrasound and orbital computed tomography. The CDR3 has 14 residues. V was pared by 7 bases and J by 6 bases, with 15 bases between. In germline, CDR1 is SGHNT, CDR2 YENEEA. Sequences were obtained from peripheral blood. The receptor's source is a woman between 18 and 30 years old with stable Graves' hyperthyroidism. The rearrangement joins TRBV11-3 to TRBJ2-2, with D perhaps being TRBD1 or TRBD2 (5 bases each). The CDR3 loop is CASNPGPSAGELFF. The CDR3 DNA is TGTGCCAGCAATCCGGGACCCAGTGCCGGGGAGCTGTTTTTT.